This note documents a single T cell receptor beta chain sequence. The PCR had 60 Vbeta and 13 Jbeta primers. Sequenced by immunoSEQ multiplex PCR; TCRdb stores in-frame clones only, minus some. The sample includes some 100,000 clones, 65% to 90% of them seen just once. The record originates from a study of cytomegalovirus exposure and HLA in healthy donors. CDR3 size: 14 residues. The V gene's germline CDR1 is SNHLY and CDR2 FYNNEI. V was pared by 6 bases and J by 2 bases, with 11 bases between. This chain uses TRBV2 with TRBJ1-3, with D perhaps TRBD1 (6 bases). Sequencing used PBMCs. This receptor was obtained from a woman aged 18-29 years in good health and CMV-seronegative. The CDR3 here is CASSSGQPGNTIYF. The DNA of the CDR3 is TGTGCCAGCAGCTCCGGACAGCCTGGAAACACCATATATTTT. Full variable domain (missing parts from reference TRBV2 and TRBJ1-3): EPEVTQTPSHQVTQMGQEVILRCVPISNHLYFYWYRQILGQKVEFLVSFYNNEISEKSEIFDDQFSVERPDGSNFTLKIRSTKLEDSAMYFCASSSGQPGNTIYFGEGSWLTVV.